This section outlines one T cell receptor beta chain sequence together with its context. The V gene's germline CDR1 is LGHDT and CDR2 YNNKEL (reference sequence). Trimming took 1 base from V and 0 from J; bases not matched to a gene: 1. This CDR3 comprises 15 residues. The sample is drawn from a study of blood T cell repertoires in COVID-19. In the authors' methods: Reference gene primers were amplified, and this amplification served to estimate nucleated cell counts. The repertoire was sequenced with immunoSEQ multiplex PCR; TCRdb's copy has only in-frame clones and lacks some. D and trimming were read from the DNA, whereas the V and J calls and clone size are those reported in that table. The table includes 130,000 or so clones, around 80% detected once.

This TCR was recovered from a man in his fifties or sixties with acute or convalescent COVID-19. The sample was peripheral blood. The chain recombines TRBV3-1 (or the pseudogene TRBV3-2) with TRBJ1-1; 8 positions match TRBD1. In nucleotides, the CDR3 is TGTGCCAGCAGCCAAGGGGACAGGATGAACACTGAAGCTTTCTTT. It encodes CASSQGDRMNTEAFF.